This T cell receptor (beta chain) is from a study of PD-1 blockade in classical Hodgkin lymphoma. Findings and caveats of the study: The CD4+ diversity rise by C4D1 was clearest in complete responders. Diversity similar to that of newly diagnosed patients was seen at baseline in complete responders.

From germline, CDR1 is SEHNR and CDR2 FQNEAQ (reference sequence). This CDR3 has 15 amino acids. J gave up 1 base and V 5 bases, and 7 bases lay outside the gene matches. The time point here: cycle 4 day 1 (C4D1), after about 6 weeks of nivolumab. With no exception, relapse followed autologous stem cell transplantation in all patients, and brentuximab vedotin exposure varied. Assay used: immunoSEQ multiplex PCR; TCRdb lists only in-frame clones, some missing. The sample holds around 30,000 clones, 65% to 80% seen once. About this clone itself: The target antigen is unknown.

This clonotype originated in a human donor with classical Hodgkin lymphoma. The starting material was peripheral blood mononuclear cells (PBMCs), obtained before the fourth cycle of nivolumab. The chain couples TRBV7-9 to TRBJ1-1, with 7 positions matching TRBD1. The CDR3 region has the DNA TGTGCCAGCAGCCACCGGGACAGCTCGAACACTGAAGCTTTCTTT. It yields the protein CASSHRDSSNTEAFF.